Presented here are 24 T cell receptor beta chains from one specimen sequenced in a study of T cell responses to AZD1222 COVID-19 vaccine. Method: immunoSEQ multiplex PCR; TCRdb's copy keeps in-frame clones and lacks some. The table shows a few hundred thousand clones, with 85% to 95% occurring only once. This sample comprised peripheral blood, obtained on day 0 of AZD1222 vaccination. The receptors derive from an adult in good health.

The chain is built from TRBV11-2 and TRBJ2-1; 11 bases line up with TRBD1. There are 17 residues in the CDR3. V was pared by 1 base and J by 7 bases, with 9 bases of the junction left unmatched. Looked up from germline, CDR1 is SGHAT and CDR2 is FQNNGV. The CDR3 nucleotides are TGTGCCAGCAGCTTAGGTTTCCGGGACAGGGGGTTTAATGAGCAGTTCTTC. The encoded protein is CASSLGFRDRGFNEQFF.

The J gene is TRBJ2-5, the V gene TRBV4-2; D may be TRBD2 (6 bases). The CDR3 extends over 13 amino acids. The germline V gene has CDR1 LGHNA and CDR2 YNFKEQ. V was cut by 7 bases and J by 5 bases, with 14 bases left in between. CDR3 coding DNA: TGTGCCAGCACCCTTCGTGCGGGGGAGACCCAGTACTTC. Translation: CASTLRAGETQYF.

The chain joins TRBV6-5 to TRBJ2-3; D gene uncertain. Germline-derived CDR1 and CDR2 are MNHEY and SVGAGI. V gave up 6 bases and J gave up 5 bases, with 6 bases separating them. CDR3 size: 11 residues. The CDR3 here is CASRIGDTQYF. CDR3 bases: TGTGCCAGCAGAATAGGAGATACGCAGTATTTT.

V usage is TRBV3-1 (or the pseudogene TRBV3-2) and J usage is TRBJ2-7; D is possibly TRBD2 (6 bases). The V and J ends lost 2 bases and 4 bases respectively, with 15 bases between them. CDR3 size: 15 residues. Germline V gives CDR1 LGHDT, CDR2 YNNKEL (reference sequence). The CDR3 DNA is TGTGCCAGCAGCCAAAACCCCTTTGGGGGGTACGAGCAGTACTTC. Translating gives CASSQNPFGGYEQYF.

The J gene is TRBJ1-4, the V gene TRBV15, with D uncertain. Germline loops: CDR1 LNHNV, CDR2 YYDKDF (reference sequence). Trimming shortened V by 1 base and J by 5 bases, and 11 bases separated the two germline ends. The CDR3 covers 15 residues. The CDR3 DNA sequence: TGTGCCACCAGCAGAGTCCACAGATCAAATGAAAAACTGTTTTTT. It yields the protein CATSRVHRSNEKLFF.

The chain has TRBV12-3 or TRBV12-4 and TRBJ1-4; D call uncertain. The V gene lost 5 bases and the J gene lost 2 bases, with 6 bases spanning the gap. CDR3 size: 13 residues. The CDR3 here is CASSTATNEKLFF. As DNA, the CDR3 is TGTGCCAGCAGTACAGCTACTAATGAAAAACTGTTTTTT.

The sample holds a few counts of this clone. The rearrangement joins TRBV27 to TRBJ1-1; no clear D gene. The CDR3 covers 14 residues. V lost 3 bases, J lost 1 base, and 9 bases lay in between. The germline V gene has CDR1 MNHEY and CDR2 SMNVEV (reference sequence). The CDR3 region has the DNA TGTGCCAGCAGTTTGATCGGCAAGAACACTGAAGCTTTCTTT. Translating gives CASSLIGKNTEAFF.

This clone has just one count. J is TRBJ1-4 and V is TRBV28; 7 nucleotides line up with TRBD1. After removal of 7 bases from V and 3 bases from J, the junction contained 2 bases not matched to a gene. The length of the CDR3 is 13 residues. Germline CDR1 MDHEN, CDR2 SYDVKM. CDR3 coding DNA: TGTGCCAGCAAACAGGGGTCTAATGAAAAACTGTTTTTT. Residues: CASKQGSNEKLFF.

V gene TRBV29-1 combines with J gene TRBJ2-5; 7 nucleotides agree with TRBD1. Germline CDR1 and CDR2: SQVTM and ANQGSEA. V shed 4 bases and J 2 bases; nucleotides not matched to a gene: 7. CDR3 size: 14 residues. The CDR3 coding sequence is TGCAGCGTTGGCGTCGACAGGGATCAAGAGACCCAGTACTTC. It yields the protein CSVGVDRDQETQYF.

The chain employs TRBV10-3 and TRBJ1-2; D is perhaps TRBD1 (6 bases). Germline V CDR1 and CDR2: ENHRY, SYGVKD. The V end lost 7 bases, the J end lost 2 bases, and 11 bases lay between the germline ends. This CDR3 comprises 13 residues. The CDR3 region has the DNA TGTGCCATCACCCTCGGACAGAACTATGGCTACACCTTC. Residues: CAITLGQNYGYTF.

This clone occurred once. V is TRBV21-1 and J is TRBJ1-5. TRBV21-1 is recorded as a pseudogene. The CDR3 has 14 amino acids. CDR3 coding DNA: TGTGCCAGCAGCAAAGGTCGGGACAATCAGCCCCAGCATTTT. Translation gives CASSKGRDNQPQHF.

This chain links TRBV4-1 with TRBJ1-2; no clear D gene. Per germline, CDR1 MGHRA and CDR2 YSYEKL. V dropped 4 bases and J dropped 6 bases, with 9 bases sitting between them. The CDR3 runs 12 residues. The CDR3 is CASSLIGDGYTF. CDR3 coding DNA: TGCGCCAGCAGCCTCATCGGGGATGGCTACACCTTC.

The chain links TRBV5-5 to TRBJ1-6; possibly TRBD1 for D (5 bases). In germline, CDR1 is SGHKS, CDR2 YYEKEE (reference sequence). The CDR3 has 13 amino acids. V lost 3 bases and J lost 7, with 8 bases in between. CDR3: CASSWDSNSPLHF. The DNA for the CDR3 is TGTGCCAGCAGCTGGGACTCAAATTCACCCCTCCACTTT.

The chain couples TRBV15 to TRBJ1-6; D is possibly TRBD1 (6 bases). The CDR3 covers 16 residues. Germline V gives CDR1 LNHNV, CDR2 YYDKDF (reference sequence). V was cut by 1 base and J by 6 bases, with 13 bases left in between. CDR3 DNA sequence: TGTGCCACCAGCAGAGGGCCGACAGGTACTAATTCACCCCTCCACTTT. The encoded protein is CATSRGPTGTNSPLHF.

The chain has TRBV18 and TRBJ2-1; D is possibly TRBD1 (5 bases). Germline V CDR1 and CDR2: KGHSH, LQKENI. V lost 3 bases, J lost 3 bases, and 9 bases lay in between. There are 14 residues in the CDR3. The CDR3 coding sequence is TGTGCCAGCTCACCCGACAGCTTCTACAATGAGCAGTTCTTC. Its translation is CASSPDSFYNEQFF. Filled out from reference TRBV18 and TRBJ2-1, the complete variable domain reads NAGVMQNPRHLVRRRGQEARLRCSPMKGHSHVYWYRQLPEEGLKFMVYLQKENIIDESGMPKERFSAEFPKEGPSILRIQQVVRGDSAAYFCASSPDSFYNEQFFGPGTRLTVL.

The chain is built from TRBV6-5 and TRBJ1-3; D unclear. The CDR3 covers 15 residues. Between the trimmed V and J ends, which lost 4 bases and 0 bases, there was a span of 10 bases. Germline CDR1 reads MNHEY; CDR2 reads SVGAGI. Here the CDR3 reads CASSSPTASGNTIYF. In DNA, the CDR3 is TGTGCCAGCAGTTCCCCAACAGCCTCTGGAAACACCATATATTTT.

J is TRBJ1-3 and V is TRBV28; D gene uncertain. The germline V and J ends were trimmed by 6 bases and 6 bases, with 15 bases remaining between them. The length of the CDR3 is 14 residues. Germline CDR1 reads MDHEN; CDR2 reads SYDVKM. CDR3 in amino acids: CASRRTAAINTIYF. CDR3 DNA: TGTGCCAGCAGACGGACGGCAGCCATAAACACCATATATTTT.

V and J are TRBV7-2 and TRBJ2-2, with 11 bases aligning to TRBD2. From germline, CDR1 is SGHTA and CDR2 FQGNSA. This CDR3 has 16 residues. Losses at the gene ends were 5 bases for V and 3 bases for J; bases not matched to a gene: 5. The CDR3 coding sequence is TGTGCCAGCAGCATACTAGCGGGGGCCTACACCGGGGAGCTGTTTTTT. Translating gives CASSILAGAYTGELFF.

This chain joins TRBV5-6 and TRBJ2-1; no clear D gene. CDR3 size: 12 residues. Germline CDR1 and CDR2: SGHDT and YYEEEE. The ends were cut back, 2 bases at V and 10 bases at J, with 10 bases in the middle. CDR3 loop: CASSFARGEQFF. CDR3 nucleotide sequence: TGTGCCAGCAGCTTTGCCCGCGGCGAGCAGTTCTTC.

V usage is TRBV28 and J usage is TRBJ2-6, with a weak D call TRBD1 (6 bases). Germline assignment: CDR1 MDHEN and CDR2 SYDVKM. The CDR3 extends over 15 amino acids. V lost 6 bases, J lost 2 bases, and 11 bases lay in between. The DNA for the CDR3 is TGTGCCAGCAGACAGGGTTCCCCTGGGGCCAACGTCCTGACTTTC. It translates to CASRQGSPGANVLTF.

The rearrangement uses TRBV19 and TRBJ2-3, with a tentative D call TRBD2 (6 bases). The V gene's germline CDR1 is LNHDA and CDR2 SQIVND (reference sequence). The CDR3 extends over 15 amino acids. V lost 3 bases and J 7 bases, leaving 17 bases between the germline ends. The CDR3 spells CASSMGRPMDHTQYF. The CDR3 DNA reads TGTGCCAGTAGTATGGGGAGGCCCATGGATCATACGCAGTATTTT.

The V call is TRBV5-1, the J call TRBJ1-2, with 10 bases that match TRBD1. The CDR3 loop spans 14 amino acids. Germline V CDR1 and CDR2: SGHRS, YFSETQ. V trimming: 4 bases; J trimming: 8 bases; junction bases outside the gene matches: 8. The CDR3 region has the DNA TGCGCCAGCAGCCCTGACAGGGGGCTTCGAGGCTACACCTTC. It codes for CASSPDRGLRGYTF.

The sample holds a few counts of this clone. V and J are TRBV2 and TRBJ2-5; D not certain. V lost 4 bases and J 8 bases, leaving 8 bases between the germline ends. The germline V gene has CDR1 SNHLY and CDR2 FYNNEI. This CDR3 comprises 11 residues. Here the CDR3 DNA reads TGTGCCAGCAGTGTGGTGGGAACCCAGTACTTC. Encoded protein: CASSVVGTQYF.

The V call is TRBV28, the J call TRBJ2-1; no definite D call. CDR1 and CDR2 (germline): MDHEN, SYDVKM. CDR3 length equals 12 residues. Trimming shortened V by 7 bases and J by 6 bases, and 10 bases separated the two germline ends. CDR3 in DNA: TGTGCCAGCAAGGCTTGGCGCAATGAGCAGTTCTTC. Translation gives CASKAWRNEQFF.